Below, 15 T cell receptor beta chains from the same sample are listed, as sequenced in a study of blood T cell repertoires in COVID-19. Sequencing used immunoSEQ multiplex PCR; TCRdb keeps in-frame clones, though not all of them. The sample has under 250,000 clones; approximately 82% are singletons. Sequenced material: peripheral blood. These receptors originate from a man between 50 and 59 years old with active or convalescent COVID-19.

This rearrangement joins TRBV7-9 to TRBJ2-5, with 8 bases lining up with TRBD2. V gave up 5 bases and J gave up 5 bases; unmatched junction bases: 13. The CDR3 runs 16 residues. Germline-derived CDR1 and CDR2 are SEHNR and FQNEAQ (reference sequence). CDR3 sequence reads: CASSPGGPSGRETQYF. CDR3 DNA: TGTGCCAGCAGCCCGGGGGGGCCTAGCGGCAGGGAGACCCAGTACTTC.

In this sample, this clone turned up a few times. In DNA form, the CDR3 reads TGTGCCATCAGTGATCTCGTCGCCGGCAATGAGCAGTTCTTC. Protein: CAISDLVAGNEQFF. This rearrangement joins TRBV10-3 to TRBJ2-1; D gene unclear. This CDR3 is built from 14 residues. CDR1 is ENHRY, CDR2 SYGVKD, per germline. V was shortened by 3 bases and J by 6 bases, with 12 bases between the two germline ends.

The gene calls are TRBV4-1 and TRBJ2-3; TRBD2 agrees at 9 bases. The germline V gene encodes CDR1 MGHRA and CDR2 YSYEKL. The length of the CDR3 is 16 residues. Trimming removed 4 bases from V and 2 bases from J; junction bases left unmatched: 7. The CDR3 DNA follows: TGCGCCAGCAGCCTTAGCGGGGGCCTTTACACAGATACGCAGTATTTT. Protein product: CASSLSGGLYTDTQYF.

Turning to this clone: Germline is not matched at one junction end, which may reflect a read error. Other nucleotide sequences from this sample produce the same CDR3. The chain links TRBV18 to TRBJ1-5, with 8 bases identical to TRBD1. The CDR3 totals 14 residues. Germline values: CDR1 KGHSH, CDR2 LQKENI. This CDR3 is CASSPQGGDQPQHF. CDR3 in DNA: TGTGCCAGCTCTCCACAGGGGGGGGATCAGCCCCAGCATTTT.

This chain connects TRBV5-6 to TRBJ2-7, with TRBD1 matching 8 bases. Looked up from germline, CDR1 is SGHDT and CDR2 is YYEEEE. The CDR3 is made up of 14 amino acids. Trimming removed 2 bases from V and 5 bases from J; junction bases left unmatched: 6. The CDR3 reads CASSFRDRSHEQYF. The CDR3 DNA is TGTGCCAGCAGCTTCCGGGACAGGTCCCACGAGCAGTACTTC.

CDR3 DNA: TGTGCCAGTAGTTTTACAGGGTACTATGGCTACACCTTC. It codes for CASSFTGYYGYTF. The V gene is TRBV19, the J gene TRBJ1-2, with a possible D match to TRBD1 (6 bases). V was cut by 5 bases and J by 3 bases, with 10 bases left in between. CDR1 LNHDA and CDR2 SQIVND come from the germline V gene (reference sequence). The CDR3 is 13 amino acids.

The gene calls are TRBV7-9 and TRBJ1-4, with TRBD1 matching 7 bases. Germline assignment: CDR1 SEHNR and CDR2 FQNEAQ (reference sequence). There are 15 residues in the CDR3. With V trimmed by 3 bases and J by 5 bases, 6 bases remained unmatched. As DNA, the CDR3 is TGTGCCAGCAGCTTCCAGGGACAGATAAATGAAAAACTGTTTTTT. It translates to CASSFQGQINEKLFF.

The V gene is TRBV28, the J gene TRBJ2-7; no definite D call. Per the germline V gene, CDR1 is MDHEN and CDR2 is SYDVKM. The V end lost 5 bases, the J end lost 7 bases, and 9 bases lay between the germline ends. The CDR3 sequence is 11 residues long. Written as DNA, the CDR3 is TGTGCCAGCAGTCACTCTTGGGAGCAGTACTTC. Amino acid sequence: CASSHSWEQYF.

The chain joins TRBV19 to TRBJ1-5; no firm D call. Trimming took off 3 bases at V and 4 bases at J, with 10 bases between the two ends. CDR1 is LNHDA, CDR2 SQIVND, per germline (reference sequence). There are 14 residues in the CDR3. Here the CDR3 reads CASSIEALNQPQHF. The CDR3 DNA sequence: TGTGCCAGTAGTATCGAGGCCTTAAATCAGCCCCAGCATTTT.

CDR3 bases: TGTGCCAGCGCTAGGGAATCAGGGGGAAACACCATATATTTT. Protein sequence: CASARESGGNTIYF. The gene calls are TRBV2 and TRBJ1-3; D possibly corresponds to TRBD1 (5 bases). Looked up from germline, CDR1 is SNHLY and CDR2 is FYNNEI. The CDR3 consists of 14 residues. With 8 bases removed from V and 4 bases from J, the gap between germline ends came to 15 bases.

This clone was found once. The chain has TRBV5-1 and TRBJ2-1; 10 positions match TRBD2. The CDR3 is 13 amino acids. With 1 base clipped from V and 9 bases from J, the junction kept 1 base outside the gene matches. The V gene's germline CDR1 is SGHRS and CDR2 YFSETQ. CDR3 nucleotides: TGCGCCAGCAGCTTGCCTAGCGGGGGTGAGCAGTTCTTC. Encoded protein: CASSLPSGGEQFF.

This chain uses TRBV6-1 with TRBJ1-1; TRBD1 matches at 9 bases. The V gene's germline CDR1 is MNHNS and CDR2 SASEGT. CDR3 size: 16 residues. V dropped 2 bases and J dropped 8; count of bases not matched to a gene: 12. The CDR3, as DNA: TGTGCCAGCAGTGAACCCGGCAACAGGGGGCGGATGGAAGCTTTCTTT. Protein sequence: CASSEPGNRGRMEAFF.

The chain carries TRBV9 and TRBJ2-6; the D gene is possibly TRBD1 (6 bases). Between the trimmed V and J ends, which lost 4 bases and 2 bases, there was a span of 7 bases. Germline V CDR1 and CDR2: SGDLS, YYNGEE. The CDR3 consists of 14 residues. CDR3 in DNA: TGTGCCAGCAGCAGGGGGACTGGGGCCAACGTCCTGACTTTC. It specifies CASSRGTGANVLTF.

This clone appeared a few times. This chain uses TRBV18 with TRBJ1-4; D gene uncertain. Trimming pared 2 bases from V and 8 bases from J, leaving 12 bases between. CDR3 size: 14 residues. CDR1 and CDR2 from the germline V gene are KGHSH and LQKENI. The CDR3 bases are TGTGCCAGCTCACCAGCGGCACACGACGAAAAACTGTTTTTT. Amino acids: CASSPAAHDEKLFF.

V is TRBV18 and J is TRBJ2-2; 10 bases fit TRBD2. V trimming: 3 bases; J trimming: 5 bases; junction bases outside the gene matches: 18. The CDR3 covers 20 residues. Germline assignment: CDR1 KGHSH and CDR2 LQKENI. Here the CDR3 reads CASSPLQASGRRGKTGELFF. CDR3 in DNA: TGTGCCAGCTCACCCCTACAGGCTAGCGGGAGAAGGGGGAAGACCGGGGAGCTGTTTTTT. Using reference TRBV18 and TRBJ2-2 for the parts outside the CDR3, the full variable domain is NAGVMQNPRHLVRRRGQEARLRCSPMKGHSHVYWYRQLPEEGLKFMVYLQKENIIDESGMPKERFSAEFPKEGPSILRIQQVVRGDSAAYFCASSPLQASGRRGKTGELFFGEGSRLTVL.